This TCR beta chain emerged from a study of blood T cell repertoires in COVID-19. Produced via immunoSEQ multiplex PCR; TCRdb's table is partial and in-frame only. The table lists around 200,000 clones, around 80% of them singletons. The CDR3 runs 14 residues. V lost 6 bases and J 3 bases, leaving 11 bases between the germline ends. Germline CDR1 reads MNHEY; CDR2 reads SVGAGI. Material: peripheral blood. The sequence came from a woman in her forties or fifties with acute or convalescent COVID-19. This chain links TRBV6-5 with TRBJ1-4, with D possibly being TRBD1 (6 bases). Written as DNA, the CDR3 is TGTGCCAGCAGAACAGGGTGGGCTAATGAAAAACTGTTTTTT. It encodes CASRTGWANEKLFF.